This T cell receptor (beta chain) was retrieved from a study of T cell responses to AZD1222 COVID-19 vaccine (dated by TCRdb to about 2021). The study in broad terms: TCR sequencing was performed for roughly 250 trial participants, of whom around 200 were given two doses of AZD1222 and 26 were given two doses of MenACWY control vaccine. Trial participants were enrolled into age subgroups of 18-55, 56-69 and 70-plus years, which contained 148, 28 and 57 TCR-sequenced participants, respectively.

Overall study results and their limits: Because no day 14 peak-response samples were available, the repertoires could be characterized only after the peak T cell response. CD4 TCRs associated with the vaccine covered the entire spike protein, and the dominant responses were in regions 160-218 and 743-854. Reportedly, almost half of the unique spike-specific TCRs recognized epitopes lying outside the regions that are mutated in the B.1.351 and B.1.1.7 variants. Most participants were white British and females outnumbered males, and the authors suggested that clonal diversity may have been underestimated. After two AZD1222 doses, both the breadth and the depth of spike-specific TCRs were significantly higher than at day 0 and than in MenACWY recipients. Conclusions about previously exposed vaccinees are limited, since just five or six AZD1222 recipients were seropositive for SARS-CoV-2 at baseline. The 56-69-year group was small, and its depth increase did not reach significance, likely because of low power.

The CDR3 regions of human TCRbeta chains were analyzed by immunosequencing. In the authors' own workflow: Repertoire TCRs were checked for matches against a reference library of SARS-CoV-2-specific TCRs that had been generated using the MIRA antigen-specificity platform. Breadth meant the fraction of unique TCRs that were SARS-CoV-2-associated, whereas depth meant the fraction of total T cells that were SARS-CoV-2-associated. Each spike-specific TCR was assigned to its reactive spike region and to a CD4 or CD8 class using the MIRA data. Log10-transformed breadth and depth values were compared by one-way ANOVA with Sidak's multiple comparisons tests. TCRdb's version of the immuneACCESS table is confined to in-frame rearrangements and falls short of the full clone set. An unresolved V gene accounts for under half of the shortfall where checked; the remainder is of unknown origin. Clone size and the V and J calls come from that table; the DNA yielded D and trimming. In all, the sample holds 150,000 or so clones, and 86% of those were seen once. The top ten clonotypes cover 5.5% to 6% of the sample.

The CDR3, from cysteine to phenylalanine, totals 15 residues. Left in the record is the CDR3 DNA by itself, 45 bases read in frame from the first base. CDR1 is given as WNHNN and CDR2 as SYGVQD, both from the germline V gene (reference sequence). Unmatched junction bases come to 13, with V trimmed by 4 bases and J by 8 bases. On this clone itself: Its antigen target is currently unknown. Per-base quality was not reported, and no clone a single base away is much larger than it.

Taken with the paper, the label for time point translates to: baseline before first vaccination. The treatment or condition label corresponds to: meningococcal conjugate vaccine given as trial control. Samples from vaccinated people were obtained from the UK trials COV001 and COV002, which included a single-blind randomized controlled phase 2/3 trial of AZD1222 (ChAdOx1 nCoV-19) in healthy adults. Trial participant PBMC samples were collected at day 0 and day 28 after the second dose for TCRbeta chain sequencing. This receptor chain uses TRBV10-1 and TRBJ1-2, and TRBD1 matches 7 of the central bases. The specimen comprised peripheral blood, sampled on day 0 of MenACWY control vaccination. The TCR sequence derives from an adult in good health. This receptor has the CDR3 CASSAPTGQELGYTF. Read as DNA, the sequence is TGCGCCAGCAGTGCCCCGACCGGACAGGAATTAGGCTACACCTTC.